This TCR beta chain was observed in a study of cytomegalovirus exposure and HLA in healthy donors. CDR3 size: 12 residues. Germline V lookup: CDR1 SNHLY, CDR2 FYNNEI. V shed 6 bases and J shed 5 bases, with 10 bases lying between them. About this clone: Antigen: not known.

General observations from the study: The productive fraction for most TCR beta V segments was about 90% or about 30% in an earlier analysis.

Use of 60 Vbeta and 13 Jbeta primers characterized the PCR. TCRdb's copy holds only in-frame clones and misses some; the assay was immunoSEQ multiplex PCR. The listing records about 140,000 clones. The rearrangement joins TRBV2 to TRBJ2-5; TRBD2 might be the D (5 bases). Specimen: PBMCs. The origin of this receptor is a middle-aged man in good health and CMV-seronegative. The chain's CDR3 is CASRWTGETQYF. The DNA for the CDR3 is TGTGCCAGCAGGTGGACTGGGGAGACCCAGTACTTC. Based on the CDR3 plus reference TRBV2 and TRBJ2-5, the full variable domain is EPEVTQTPSHQVTQMGQEVILRCVPISNHLYFYWYRQILGQKVEFLVSFYNNEISEKSEIFDDQFSVERPDGSNFTLKIRSTKLEDSAMYFCASRWTGETQYFGPGTRLLVL.